Listed below are T cell receptor beta chains from one sample, sequenced in a study of blood T cell repertoires in COVID-19. Sequenced by immunoSEQ multiplex PCR; TCRdb stores in-frame clones only, minus some. The table has about 190,000 clones, roughly four fifths seen once. Source material: peripheral blood. The receptor set was obtained from a woman between 50 and 59 years old with acute or convalescent COVID-19. The CDR3 runs from the conserved cysteine through the conserved F or W. The D gene is left open where the match is weak. Where a row states a size, it is once, few, many or the class of an expanded clone; other rows omit it.

v_gene	len	j_gene	d_gene	abundance	CDR3aa	CDR3nt
TRBV6-5	15	TRBJ1-5	TRBD1	few	CASSRTGPPYQPQHF	TGTGCCAGCAGTCGGACAGGGCCTCCTTATCAGCCCCAGCATTTT
TRBV3-1/TRBV3-2	16	TRBJ1-1	TRBD1	-	CASSQGVGRGRTEAFF	TGTGCCAGCAGCCAAGGGGTGGGCAGGGGGCGAACTGAAGCTTTCTTT
TRBV30	14	TRBJ2-7	TRBD1	-	CAWSSGTGADEQYF	TGTGCCTGGAGCTCCGGGACAGGGGCTGACGAGCAGTACTTC
TRBV2	12	TRBJ2-7	TRBD1	-	CAGTGDSYEQYF	TGTGCCGGGACAGGAGATTCCTACGAGCAGTACTTC
TRBV28	16	TRBJ2-1	TRBD2	-	CASSSSGTSSYNEQFF	TGTGCCAGCAGTTCATCCGGGACTAGTTCCTACAATGAGCAGTTCTTC
TRBV6-2/TRBV6-3	14	TRBJ2-7	TRBD2	-	CASSWGLAGDEQYF	TGTGCCAGCAGCTGGGGACTAGCGGGAGACGAGCAGTACTTC
TRBV11-2	16	TRBJ2-7	-	-	CASSGVGQRSSYEQYF	TGTGCCAGCAGCGGCGTGGGGCAGAGAAGCTCCTACGAGCAGTACTTC
TRBV28	13	TRBJ1-5	-	many	CASTPGVNQPQHF	TGTGCCAGCACGCCAGGGGTCAATCAGCCCCAGCATTTT
TRBV10-1	13	TRBJ2-2	-	-	CASSSANTGELFF	TGCGCCAGCTCTAGCGCGAACACCGGGGAGCTGTTTTTT
TRBV19	15	TRBJ2-1	-	-	CASSPPQGRDIEQFF	TGTGCCAGTAGCCCCCCCCAGGGGAGGGATATTGAGCAGTTCTTC
TRBV5-5	13	TRBJ2-7	-	-	CASSLGGSDEQYF	TGTGCCAGCAGCTTGGGGGGCTCGGACGAGCAGTACTTC
TRBV4-1	16	TRBJ2-1	TRBD2	-	CASSHQLAGTSNEQFF	TGCGCCAGCAGCCACCAACTAGCGGGAACCAGCAATGAGCAGTTCTTC
TRBV4-2	18	TRBJ1-3	TRBD1	-	CASSQLDRGPLSGNTIYF	TGTGCCAGCAGCCAACTCGACAGGGGGCCTCTCTCTGGAAACACCATATATTTT
TRBV7-2	13	TRBJ2-1	-	once	CASRGGPTGEQFF	TGTGCCAGCAGAGGGGGTCCTACAGGGGAGCAGTTCTTC
TRBV19	13	TRBJ1-2	-	-	CASSPSGRHGYTF	TGTGCCAGTAGTCCCAGCGGCAGACATGGCTACACCTTC